This T cell receptor beta chain was recovered during a study of blood T cells in healthy people across ages. Study-wide findings and caveats: Older individuals had lower TCR beta diversity per million T cells (the decline was roughly linear). It was held that the diversity estimates obtained from one million T cells were underestimates.

Of note for this clonotype: What it binds is not known.

The CDR3 length is 15 residues. CDR1 is DFQATT and CDR2 is SNEGSKA in the germline V gene (reference sequence). Trimming stripped 0 bases from V and 8 bases from J, with 19 bases between. Then a second PCR, running roughly 7 to 11 cycles, was carried out with a sample-barcoded 5' primer and a J-beta primer mix. Each cDNA molecule, via a template-switch adaptor with 12 random nucleotides, was tagged. A minimum of 2.5 million CDR3-containing paired-end reads was obtained for each sample. TCRdb used MiXCR to reprocess the 5' RACE reads, holding one entry per CDR3 protein. Here the sample spans fewer than 2,000,000 distinct CDR3 sequences, 35% to 50% being singletons.

This chain links TRBV20-1 with TRBJ1-2; possibly TRBD1 for D (6 bases). Sequencing was done on a sample of blood. This sequence originates from a human donor in good health. CDR3 nucleotide sequence: TGCAGTGCTAGAGATTTGATGGGACAATCAGGGGGCTACACCTTC. Amino acid sequence: CSARDLMGQSGGYTF.